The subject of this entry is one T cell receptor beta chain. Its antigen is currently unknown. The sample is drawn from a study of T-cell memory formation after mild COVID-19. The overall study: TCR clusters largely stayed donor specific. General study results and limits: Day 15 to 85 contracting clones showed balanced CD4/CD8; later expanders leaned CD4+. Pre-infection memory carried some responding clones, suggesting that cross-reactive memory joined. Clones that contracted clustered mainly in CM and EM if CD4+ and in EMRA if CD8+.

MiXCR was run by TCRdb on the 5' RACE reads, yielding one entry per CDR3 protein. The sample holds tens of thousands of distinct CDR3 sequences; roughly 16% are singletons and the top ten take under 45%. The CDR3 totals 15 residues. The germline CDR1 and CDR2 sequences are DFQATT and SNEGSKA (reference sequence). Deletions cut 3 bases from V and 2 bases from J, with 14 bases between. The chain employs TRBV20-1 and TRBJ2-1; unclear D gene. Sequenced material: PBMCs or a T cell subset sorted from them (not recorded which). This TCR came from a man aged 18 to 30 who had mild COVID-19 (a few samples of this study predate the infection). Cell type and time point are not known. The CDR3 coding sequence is TGCAGTGCTAGTCTCCGGGCCTCGGCCTACAATGAGCAGTTCTTC. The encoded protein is CSASLRASAYNEQFF.